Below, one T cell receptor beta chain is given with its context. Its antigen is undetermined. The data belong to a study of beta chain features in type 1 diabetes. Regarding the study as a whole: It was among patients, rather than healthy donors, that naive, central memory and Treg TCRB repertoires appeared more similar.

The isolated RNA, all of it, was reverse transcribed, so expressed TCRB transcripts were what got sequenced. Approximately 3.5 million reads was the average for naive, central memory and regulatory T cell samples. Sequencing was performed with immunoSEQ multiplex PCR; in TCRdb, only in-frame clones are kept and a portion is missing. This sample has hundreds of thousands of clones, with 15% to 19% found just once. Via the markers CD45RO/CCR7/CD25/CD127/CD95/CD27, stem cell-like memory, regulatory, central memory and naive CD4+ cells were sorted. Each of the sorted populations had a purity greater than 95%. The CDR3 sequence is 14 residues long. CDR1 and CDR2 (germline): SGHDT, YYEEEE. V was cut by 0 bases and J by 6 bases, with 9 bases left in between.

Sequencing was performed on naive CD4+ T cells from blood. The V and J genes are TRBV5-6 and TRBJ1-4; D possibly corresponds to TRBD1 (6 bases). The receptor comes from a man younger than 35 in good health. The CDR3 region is CASSLAGGDEKLFF. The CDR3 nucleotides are TGTGCCAGCAGCTTGGCCGGGGGCGATGAAAAACTGTTTTTT.